This is a list of T cell receptor beta chains from one sample in a study of read filtering for tumor transcriptome and immune sequencing. MiXCR, run by TCRdb on the reads, gives a single entry per CDR3 protein. The table includes tens of thousands of distinct CDR3 sequences, 20% to 25% detected once. The sample consisted of a population of CD138-negative cells sorted from bone marrow. The receptors here all came from a donor at least 40 years old with multiple myeloma. Both conserved end residues are part of each CDR3. The D gene is left open where the match is weak. Clone size appears in some rows only: once, few, many, or a class for an expanded clone.

abundance	v_gene	d_gene	j_gene	CDR3nt	CDR3aa
many	TRBV20-1	-	TRBJ2-7	TGCAGTGCGAACCTAGTGCGGGGGCTTGGGGACGAGCAGTACTTC	CSANLVRGLGDEQYF
many	TRBV5-1	-	TRBJ2-7	TGCGCCAGCAGCCCCCTCGACAGTTACGAGCAGTACTTC	CASSPLDSYEQYF
-	TRBV2	TRBD1	TRBJ1-2	TGTGCCAGCAGGGCGGACAGGGGGCATGGCTACACCTTC	CASRADRGHGYTF
many	TRBV2	-	TRBJ1-2	TGTGCCAGCAGCCAGGACACATCTAACTATGGCTACACCTTC	CASSQDTSNYGYTF
-	TRBV19	-	TRBJ2-1	TGTGCCAGTAGCCGGCCGACAGCCTACAATGAGCAGTTCTTC	CASSRPTAYNEQFF
many	TRBV3-1	TRBD2	TRBJ2-1	TGTGCCAGCAGCCATAATCCCTCCAGCGGGGGGTGGAATGAGCAGTTCTTC	CASSHNPSSGGWNEQFF
many	TRBV27	TRBD1	TRBJ2-3	TGTGCCAGCAGTCCAGGGACAGGGAGGACAGATACGCAGTATTTT	CASSPGTGRTDTQYF
-	TRBV28	-	TRBJ2-3	TGTGCCAGCAGTTTAACCCCAGGGAGCACAGATACGCAGTATTTT	CASSLTPGSTDTQYF
many	TRBV6-6	-	TRBJ1-1	TGTGCCAGCAGCCGGGGGCCTCATGAGAAGAACACTGAAGCTTTCTTT	CASSRGPHEKNTEAFF
-	TRBV3-1	-	TRBJ2-1	TGTGCCAGCAGCCTCCAGAGAGGCTTGACTTACCCGGTCTTC	CASSLQRGLTYPVF
-	TRBV28	-	TRBJ1-3	TGTGCCAGCAGTCTCAGAGGGGGCTCTGGAAACACCATATATTTT	CASSLRGGSGNTIYF
many	TRBV29-1	TRBD1	TRBJ2-3	TGCAGCGTGGTTGGACAGGGAAGCACAGATACGCAGTATTTT	CSVVGQGSTDTQYF
many	TRBV7-9	-	TRBJ1-1	TGTGCCAGCAGCTTAGCGGGGGGGGGGCCGAGCGCTTTCTTT	CASSLAGGGPSAFF
-	TRBV30	-	TRBJ2-7	TGTGCCTGGAGTCCCGGAGCCGGGGAGCAGTACTTC	CAWSPGAGEQYF
many	TRBV12-3/TRBV12-4	-	TRBJ2-2	TGTGCCAGCAGCCCCACACCCGGGGACAAGAGCACCGGGGAGCTGTTTTTT	CASSPTPGDKSTGELFF
-	TRBV7-8	TRBD2	TRBJ2-1	TGTGCCAGCAGCTTAACTCGGACTAGCGGGGCGGGGAATGAGCAGTTCTTC	CASSLTRTSGAGNEQFF
many	TRBV6-1	TRBD1	TRBJ2-5	TGTGCCAGCGAATACACCGGGACAGGGGACCAAGAGACCCAGTACTTC	CASEYTGTGDQETQYF
many	TRBV5-1	TRBD1	TRBJ1-1	TGCGCCAGCAGTAGGGACAGATCGAACACTGAAGCTTTCTTT	CASSRDRSNTEAFF
-	TRBV7-9	TRBD1	TRBJ2-5	TGTGCCAGCAGCTTGGGACAGGGAAAAGAGACCCGGTACTTC	CASSLGQGKETRYF
many	TRBV12-3/TRBV12-4	-	TRBJ2-7	TGTGCCAGCAGTTTCGCGCCTTTCGGGTACGAGCAGTACTTC	CASSFAPFGYEQYF
many	TRBV11-2	-	TRBJ2-5	TGTGCCAGCAGCTTAGACTATGGACGGCTTCAAGAGACCCAGTACTTC	CASSLDYGRLQETQYF
-	TRBV19	TRBD1	TRBJ2-2	TGTGCCAGTAGTAGAGGGGGCGCGAACACCGGGGAGCTGTTTTTT	CASSRGGANTGELFF
many	TRBV3-1	-	TRBJ2-1	TGTGCCAGCAGCCAAGAAGGCCTAGCACCCTACAATGAGCAGTTCTTC	CASSQEGLAPYNEQFF
-	TRBV3-1	-	TRBJ1-1	TGTGCCAGCAGCCAAGGAGGCGGCGGACTGAACACTGAAGCTTTCTTT	CASSQGGGGLNTEAFF
many	TRBV7-9	-	TRBJ2-5	TGTGCCAGCAGATCGACCGATCCCCCTGCGGGGACCCAGTACTTC	CASRSTDPPAGTQYF
-	TRBV30	-	TRBJ2-1	TGTGCCTGTATGGGCCCGTTAAGGGGAGAGCAGTTCTTC	CACMGPLRGEQFF
many	TRBV20-1	-	TRBJ2-1	TGCAGTGCTCCGGCACGGGTCCTAGGTGAGCAGTTCTTC	CSAPARVLGEQFF
many	TRBV3-1	-	TRBJ2-2	TGTGCCAGCAGCCAAACGGCCGCCGGGGAGCTGTTTTTT	CASSQTAAGELFF
few	TRBV19	-	TRBJ2-5	TGTGCCAGTAGTAGCTGGGGCGATCAAGAGACCCAGTACTTC	CASSSWGDQETQYF
many	TRBV2	-	TRBJ1-1	TGTGCCAGCCTTATGAACACTGAAGCTTTCTTT	CASLMNTEAFF
many	TRBV5-1	TRBD2	TRBJ2-5	TGCGCCAGCAGCGCGGGACTAGCGGAAGAGACCCAGTACTTC	CASSAGLAEETQYF
-	TRBV5-1	-	TRBJ2-1	TGCGCCAGCAGCATAAATACCCGTCAAATCAATGAGCAGTTCTTC	CASSINTRQINEQFF
few	TRBV28	TRBD1	TRBJ1-4	TGTGCCAGCAGTTTGGGACAGGGGGCGGCGTGGGAAAAACTGTTTTTT	CASSLGQGAAWEKLFF
few	TRBV5-1	TRBD2	TRBJ2-1	TGCGCCAGCAGGTCACTAGCGGGGGGCAATGAGCAGTTCTTC	CASRSLAGGNEQFF
many	TRBV28	TRBD1	TRBJ2-4	TGTGCCAGCAGTCCAGGGGGCGCGAGGGCCAAAAACATTCAGTACTTC	CASSPGGARAKNIQYF
many	TRBV28	-	TRBJ2-7	TGTGCCAGCAGTTTAGGACAGCTATACGAGCAGTACTTC	CASSLGQLYEQYF
many	TRBV18	-	TRBJ2-4	TGTGCCAGCTCAAGGTCTCCAAGCCCCGAAAACATTCAGTACTTC	CASSRSPSPENIQYF
many	TRBV5-1	TRBD1	TRBJ1-6	TGCGCCAGCAGCCCGCGTTTAGGGACAGGAACTAATTCACCCCTCCACTTT	CASSPRLGTGTNSPLHF
many	TRBV5-1	TRBD1	TRBJ2-1	TGCGCCAGCAGCCTACTGGGACAGCCCAATGAGCAGTTCTTC	CASSLLGQPNEQFF
few	TRBV28	-	TRBJ1-1	TGTGCCAGCAGTTCCCGGGCGAGGGAAGCTTTCTTT	CASSSRAREAFF
many	TRBV12-3/TRBV12-4	-	TRBJ2-5	TGTGCCAGCAGGCCACTAGGCCAAGAGACCCAGTACTTC	CASRPLGQETQYF
few	TRBV28	-	TRBJ1-1	TGTGCCAGCAGTTATGTAAGGGCTGAAGCTTTCTTT	CASSYVRAEAFF
many	TRBV7-2	-	TRBJ2-5	TGTGCCAGCAGCTCCCGGGGCCACTTCCAAGAGACCCAGTACTTC	CASSSRGHFQETQYF
many	TRBV10-3	-	TRBJ1-6	TGTGCCATCAGTGGTACAGAAAATTCACCCCTCCACTTT	CAISGTENSPLHF
-	TRBV7-8	-	TRBJ1-1	TGTGCCAGCAGCTTGGTTCGGGGCACTGAAGCTTTCTTT	CASSLVRGTEAFF
many	TRBV2	TRBD1	TRBJ2-5	TGTGCCAGCAACCCCACAGGGGTAAAAGAGACCCAGTACTTC	CASNPTGVKETQYF
many	TRBV12-3/TRBV12-4	-	TRBJ1-5	TGTGCCAGCACAATTGGGGGGTACGATCAGCCCCAGCATTTT	CASTIGGYDQPQHF
many	TRBV28	-	TRBJ2-7	TGTGCCAGCAGTCCTTTTCACTCCTACGAGCAGTACTTC	CASSPFHSYEQYF
-	TRBV2	-	TRBJ2-7	TGTGCCAGCAGTGTCGGGTACGAGCAGTACTTC	CASSVGYEQYF
few	TRBV7-2	-	TRBJ1-5	TGTGCCAGCAGTCTTATAGAGGGTTTGTCGCCCCAGCATTTT	CASSLIEGLSPQHF
many	TRBV7-3	-	TRBJ1-1	TGTGCCAGCAGCTTAGGGGTCGGACAGAGCACTGAAGCTTTCTTT	CASSLGVGQSTEAFF